Listed below are T cell receptor beta chains from one sample, sequenced in a study of cytomegalovirus exposure and HLA in healthy donors. Method: immunoSEQ multiplex PCR; TCRdb's copy keeps in-frame clones and lacks some. The profile shows under 200,000 clones, roughly 80% of them singletons. The sequenced sample was PBMCs. These TCRs come from a boy younger than 18 in good health and CMV-seronegative. Both conserved end residues are part of each CDR3. Each record gives: J gene, CDR3 length, clone size, D gene, V gene, CDR3 protein, CDR3 DNA. D genes are given only for firm matches. Clone size appears in some rows only: once, few, many, or a class for an expanded clone.

>TRBJ1-1|15|NA|TRBD1|TRBV5-6
CASSPTGGWGTEAFF
TGTGCCAGCAGCCCGACAGGGGGCTGGGGCACTGAAGCTTTCTTT
>TRBJ2-7|16|NA|NA|TRBV7-9
CASSHTLGTRGYEQYF
TGTGCCAGCAGCCATACCCTCGGGACAAGGGGCTACGAGCAGTACTTC
>TRBJ2-7|16|once|NA|TRBV5-1
CASSLGVGGSSYEQYF
TGCGCCAGCAGCTTGGGGGTGGGGGGAAGCTCCTACGAGCAGTACTTC
>TRBJ1-5|15|NA|NA|TRBV28
CASSLLGEGGQPQHF
TGTGCCAGCAGTTTATTGGGGGAAGGGGGTCAGCCCCAGCATTTT
>TRBJ2-7|12|NA|NA|TRBV4-1
CASSQEVGEQYF
TGCGCCAGCAGCCAAGAGGTCGGCGAGCAGTACTTC
>TRBJ1-3|14|NA|NA|TRBV7-9
CASSSGGSGNTIYF
TGTGCCAGCAGCTCCGGGGGTTCTGGAAACACCATATATTTT
>TRBJ1-5|13|NA|NA|TRBV28
CASSLVGSQPQHF
TGTGCCAGCAGTTTAGTAGGGAGTCAGCCCCAGCATTTT
>TRBJ1-5|14|NA|NA|TRBV6-1
CASSEDRVWQPQHF
TGTGCCAGCAGTGAAGACAGGGTATGGCAGCCCCAGCATTTT
>TRBJ2-2|18|few|TRBD2|TRBV7-6
CASSPRGVLAGGFGELFF
TGTGCCAGCAGCCCAAGAGGGGTGCTAGCGGGAGGTTTCGGGGAGCTGTTTTTT
>TRBJ2-4|13|NA|NA|TRBV28
CASLERRTNIQYF
TGTGCCAGCTTGGAGAGGAGGACAAACATTCAGTACTTC